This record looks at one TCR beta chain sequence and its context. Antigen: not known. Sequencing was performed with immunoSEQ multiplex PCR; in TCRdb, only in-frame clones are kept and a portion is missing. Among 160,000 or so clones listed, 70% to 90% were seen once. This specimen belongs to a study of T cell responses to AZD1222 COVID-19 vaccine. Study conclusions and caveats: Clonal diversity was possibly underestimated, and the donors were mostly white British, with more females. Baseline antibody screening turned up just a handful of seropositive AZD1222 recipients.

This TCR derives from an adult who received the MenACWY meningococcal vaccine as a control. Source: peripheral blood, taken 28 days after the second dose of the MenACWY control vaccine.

The CDR3 DNA reads as TGCGCCAGCCGCCCCGGAAACACAGATACGCAGTATTTT. Residues: CASRPGNTDTQYF. The chain carries TRBV10-2 and TRBJ2-3; D remains unclear. There are 13 residues in the CDR3. Trimming cost V 8 bases and J 2 bases, with 11 bases left between them. The germline CDR1 and CDR2 sequences are WSHSY and SAAADI.